This T cell receptor beta chain emerged from a study of blood T cell repertoires in COVID-19. Study overall: Samples representing acute and convalescent COVID-19 were sourced from the United States, Italy and Spain.

The CDR3 runs to 14 residues. Trimming removed 1 base from V and 2 bases from J, with 9 bases in between. In germline, CDR1 is LGHDT, CDR2 YNNKEL (reference sequence). This table comes from immunoSEQ multiplex PCR, and its TCRdb copy is limited to in-frame clones, with some not included. The sample records about 110,000 clones, 84% being singletons. This chain connects TRBV3-1 (or the pseudogene TRBV3-2) to TRBJ2-7; TRBD1 might be the D (5 bases). Sequencing was done on a sample of peripheral blood. This TCR derives from a human donor in a cohort sampled during active COVID-19. CDR3 DNA: TGTGCCAGCAGCCAAGGCATGGGGCCCTACGAGCAGTACTTC. It codes for CASSQGMGPYEQYF.